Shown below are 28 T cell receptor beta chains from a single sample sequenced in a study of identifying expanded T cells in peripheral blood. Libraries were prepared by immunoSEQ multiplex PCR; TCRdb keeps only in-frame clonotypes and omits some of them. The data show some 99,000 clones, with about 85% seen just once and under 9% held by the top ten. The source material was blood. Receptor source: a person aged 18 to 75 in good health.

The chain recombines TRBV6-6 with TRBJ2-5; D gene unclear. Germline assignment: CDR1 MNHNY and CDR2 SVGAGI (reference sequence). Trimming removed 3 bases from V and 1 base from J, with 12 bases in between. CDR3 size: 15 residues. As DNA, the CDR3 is TGTGCCAGCAGTTATCATCAGGAAATCCAAGAGACCCAGTACTTC. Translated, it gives CASSYHQEIQETQYF.

The CDR3: CASSLYTGPGEQYF. In DNA form, the CDR3 reads TGTGCCAGCAGCTTATACACAGGGCCAGGAGAGCAGTACTTC. This sequence joins TRBV11-2 and TRBJ2-7, with D possibly matching TRBD1 (6 bases). This CDR3 is 14 amino acids long. V was shortened by 2 bases and J by 7 bases, with 15 bases between the two germline ends. In germline, CDR1 is SGHAT, CDR2 FQNNGV. The full variable domain, completed using reference TRBV11-2 and TRBJ2-7, is EAGVAQSPRYKIIEKRQSVAFWCNPISGHATLYWYQQILGQGPKLLIQFQNNGVVDDSQLPKDRFSAERLKGVDSTLKIQPAKLEDSAVYLCASSLYTGPGEQYFGPGTRLTVT.

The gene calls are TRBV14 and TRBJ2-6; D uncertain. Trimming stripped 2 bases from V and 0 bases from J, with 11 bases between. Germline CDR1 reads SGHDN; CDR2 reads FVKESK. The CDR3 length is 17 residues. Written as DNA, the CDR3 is TGTGCCAGCAGCCAAACACTCCCGAGCTCTGGGGCCAACGTCCTGACTTTC. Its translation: CASSQTLPSSGANVLTF.

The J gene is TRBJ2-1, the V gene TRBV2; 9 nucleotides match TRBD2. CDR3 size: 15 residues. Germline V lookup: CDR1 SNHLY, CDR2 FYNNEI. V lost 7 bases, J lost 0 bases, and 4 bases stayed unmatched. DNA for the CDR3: TGTGCCAGCAATCCAGCGGGAGGCTCCTACAATGAGCAGTTCTTC. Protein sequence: CASNPAGGSYNEQFF.

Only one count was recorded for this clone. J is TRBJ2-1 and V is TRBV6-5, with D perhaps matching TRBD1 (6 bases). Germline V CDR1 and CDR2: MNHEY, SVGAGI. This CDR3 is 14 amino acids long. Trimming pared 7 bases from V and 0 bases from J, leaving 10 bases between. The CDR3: CASIGGPSYNEQFF. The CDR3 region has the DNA TGTGCCAGCATAGGGGGTCCCTCCTACAATGAGCAGTTCTTC.

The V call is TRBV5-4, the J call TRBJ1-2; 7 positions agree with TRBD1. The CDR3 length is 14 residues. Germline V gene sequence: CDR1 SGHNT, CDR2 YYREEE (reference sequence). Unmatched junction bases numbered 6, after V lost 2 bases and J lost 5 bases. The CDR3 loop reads CASSFGQEPYGYTF. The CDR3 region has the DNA TGTGCCAGCAGCTTTGGACAGGAGCCATATGGCTACACCTTC.

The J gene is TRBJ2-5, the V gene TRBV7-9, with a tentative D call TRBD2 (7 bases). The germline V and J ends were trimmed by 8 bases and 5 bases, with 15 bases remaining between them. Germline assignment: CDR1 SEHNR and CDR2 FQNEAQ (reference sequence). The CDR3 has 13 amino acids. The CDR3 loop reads CASVRGGLETQYF. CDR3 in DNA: TGTGCCAGCGTCCGCGGGGGCTTGGAGACCCAGTACTTC.

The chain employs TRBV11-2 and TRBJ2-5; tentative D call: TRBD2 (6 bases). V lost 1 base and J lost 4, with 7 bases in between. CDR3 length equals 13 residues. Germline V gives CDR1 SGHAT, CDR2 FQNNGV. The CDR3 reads CASSLVGGETQYF. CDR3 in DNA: TGTGCCAGCAGCTTAGTCGGGGGAGAGACCCAGTACTTC.

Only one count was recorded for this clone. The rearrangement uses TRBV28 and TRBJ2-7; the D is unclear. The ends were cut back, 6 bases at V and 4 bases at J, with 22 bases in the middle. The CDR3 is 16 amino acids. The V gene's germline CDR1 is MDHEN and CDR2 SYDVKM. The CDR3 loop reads CASRPWDLSKDYEQYF. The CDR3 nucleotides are TGTGCCAGCAGGCCCTGGGATCTTTCAAAAGATTACGAGCAGTACTTC.

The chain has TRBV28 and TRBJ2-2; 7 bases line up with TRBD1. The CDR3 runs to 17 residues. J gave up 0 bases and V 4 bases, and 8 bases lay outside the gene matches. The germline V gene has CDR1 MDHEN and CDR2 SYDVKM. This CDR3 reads CASSSGQAWTNTGELFF. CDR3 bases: TGTGCCAGCAGTTCCGGACAGGCTTGGACGAACACCGGGGAGCTGTTTTTT.

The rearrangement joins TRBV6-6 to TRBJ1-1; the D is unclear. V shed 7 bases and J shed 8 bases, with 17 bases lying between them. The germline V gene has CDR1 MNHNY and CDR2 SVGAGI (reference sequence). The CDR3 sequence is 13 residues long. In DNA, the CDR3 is TGTGCCAGCACCTCGGGGAGGATAGTCGAAGCTTTCTTT. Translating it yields CASTSGRIVEAFF.

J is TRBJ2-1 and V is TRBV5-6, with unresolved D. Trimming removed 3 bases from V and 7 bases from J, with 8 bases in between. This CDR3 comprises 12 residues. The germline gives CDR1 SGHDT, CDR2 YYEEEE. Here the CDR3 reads CASSSGGNEQFF. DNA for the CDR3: TGTGCCAGCAGCTCCGGTGGGAATGAGCAGTTCTTC.

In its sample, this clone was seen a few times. The CDR3, as DNA: TGTGCCAGCTCACCAGGGGCCAATTCACCCCTCCACTTT. Residues: CASSPGANSPLHF. The rearrangement links TRBV18 to TRBJ1-6, with a possible D match to TRBD1 (5 bases). V shed 2 bases and J shed 7 bases, with 6 bases lying between them. This CDR3 has 13 residues. Germline values: CDR1 KGHSH, CDR2 LQKENI.

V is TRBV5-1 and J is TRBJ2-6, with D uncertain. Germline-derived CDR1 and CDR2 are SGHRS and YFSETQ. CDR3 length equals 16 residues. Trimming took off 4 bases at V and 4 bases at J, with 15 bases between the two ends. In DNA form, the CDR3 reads TGCGCCAGCAGCCCAAACCAAGTTCGCGGGGCCAACGTCCTGACTTTC. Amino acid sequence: CASSPNQVRGANVLTF.

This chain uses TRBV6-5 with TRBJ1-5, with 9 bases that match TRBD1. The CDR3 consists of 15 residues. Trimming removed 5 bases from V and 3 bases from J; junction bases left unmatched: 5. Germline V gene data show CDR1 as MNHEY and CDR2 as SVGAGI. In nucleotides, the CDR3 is TGTGCCAGCAGTCGCCGGGACAGGGACAATCAGCCCCAGCATTTT. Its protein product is CASSRRDRDNQPQHF.

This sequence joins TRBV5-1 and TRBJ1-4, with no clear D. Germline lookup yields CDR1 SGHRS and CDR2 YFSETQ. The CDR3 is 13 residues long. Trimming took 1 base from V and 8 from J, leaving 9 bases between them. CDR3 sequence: CASSLSLAEKLFF. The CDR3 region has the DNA TGCGCCAGCAGCTTGTCCCTCGCCGAAAAACTGTTTTTT.

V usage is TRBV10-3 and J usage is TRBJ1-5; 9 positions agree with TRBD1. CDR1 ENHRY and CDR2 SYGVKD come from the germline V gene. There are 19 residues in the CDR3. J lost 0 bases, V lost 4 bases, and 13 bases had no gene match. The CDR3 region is CAISGDGQGSAYSNQPQHF. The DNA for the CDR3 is TGTGCCATCAGTGGCGACGGACAGGGGTCCGCCTATAGCAATCAGCCCCAGCATTTT.

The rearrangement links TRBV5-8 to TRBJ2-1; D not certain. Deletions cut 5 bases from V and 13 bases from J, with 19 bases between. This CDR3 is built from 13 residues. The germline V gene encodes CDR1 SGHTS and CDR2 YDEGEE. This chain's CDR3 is CASRRASGKLQFF. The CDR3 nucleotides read TGTGCCAGCAGACGAGCTAGTGGAAAGCTTCAGTTCTTC.

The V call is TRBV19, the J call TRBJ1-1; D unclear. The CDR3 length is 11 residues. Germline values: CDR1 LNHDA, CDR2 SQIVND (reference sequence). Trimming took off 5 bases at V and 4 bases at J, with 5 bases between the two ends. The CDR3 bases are TGTGCCAGTAGTGACGGCACTGAAGCTTTCTTT. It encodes CASSDGTEAFF.

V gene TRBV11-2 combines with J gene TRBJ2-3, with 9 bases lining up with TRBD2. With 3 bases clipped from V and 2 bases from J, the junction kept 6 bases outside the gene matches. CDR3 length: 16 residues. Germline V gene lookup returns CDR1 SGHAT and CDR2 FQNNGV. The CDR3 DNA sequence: TGTGCCAGCAGCTTTTTTGCGGGAGGGTCCACAGATACGCAGTATTTT. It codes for CASSFFAGGSTDTQYF.

This CDR3 is CSVATGVKNEQYF. CDR3 bases: TGCAGCGTAGCAACAGGGGTGAAAAACGAGCAGTACTTC. This sequence joins TRBV29-1 and TRBJ2-7; 7 bases map to TRBD1. Germline V gives CDR1 SQVTM, CDR2 ANQGSEA. This CDR3 spans 13 amino acids. V shed 6 bases, J shed 5 bases, and the junction held 10 bases outside the gene matches.

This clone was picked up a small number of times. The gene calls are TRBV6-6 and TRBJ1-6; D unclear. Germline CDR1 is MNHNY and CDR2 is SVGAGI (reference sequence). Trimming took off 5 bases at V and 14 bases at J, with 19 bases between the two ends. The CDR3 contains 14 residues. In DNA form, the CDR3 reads TGTGCCAGCAGTCCCCCGATGGGGTCTCTGTCCCTCCACTTT. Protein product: CASSPPMGSLSLHF.

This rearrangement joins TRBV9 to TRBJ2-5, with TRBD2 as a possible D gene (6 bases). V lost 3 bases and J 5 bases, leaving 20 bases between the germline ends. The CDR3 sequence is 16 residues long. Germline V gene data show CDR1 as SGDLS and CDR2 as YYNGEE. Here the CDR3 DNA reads TGTGCCAGCAGCGAGGGTGGACAAAGGAGGGAGGAGACCCAGTACTTC. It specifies CASSEGGQRREETQYF.

The CDR3 reads CASSGPGQTTEAFF. The CDR3 region has the DNA TGTGCCAGCAGTGGACCGGGACAAACCACTGAAGCTTTCTTT. The chain joins TRBV28 to TRBJ1-1, with D maybe TRBD1 (6 bases). The V gene lost 5 bases and the J gene lost 4 bases, with 14 bases spanning the gap. CDR3 length: 14 residues. Germline-derived CDR1 and CDR2 are MDHEN and SYDVKM.

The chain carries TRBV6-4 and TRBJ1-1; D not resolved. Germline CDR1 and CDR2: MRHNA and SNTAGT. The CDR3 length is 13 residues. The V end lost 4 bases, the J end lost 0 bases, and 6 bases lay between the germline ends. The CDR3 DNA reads TGTGCCAGCAGTGTTGATATGAACACTGAAGCTTTCTTT. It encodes CASSVDMNTEAFF.

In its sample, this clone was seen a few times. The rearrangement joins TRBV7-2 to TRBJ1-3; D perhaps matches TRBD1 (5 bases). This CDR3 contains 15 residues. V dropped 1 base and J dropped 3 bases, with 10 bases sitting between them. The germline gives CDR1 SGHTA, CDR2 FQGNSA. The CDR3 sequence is CASSLGQGHGNTIYF. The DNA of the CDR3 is TGTGCCAGCAGCTTAGGGCAGGGTCATGGAAACACCATATATTTT.

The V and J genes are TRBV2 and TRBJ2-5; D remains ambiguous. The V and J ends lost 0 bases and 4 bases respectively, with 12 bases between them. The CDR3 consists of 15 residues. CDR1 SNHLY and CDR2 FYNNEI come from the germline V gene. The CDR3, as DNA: TGTGCCAGCAGTGAAGCGCTACAGAGCCTAGAGACCCAGTACTTC. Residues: CASSEALQSLETQYF.

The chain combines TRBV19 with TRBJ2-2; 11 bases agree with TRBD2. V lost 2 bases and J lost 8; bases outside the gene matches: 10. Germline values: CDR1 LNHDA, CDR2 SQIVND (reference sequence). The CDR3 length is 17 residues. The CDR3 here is CASSIKLAGALAGELFF. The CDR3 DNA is TGTGCCAGTAGTATAAAACTAGCGGGAGCCCTAGCGGGGGAGCTGTTTTTT.